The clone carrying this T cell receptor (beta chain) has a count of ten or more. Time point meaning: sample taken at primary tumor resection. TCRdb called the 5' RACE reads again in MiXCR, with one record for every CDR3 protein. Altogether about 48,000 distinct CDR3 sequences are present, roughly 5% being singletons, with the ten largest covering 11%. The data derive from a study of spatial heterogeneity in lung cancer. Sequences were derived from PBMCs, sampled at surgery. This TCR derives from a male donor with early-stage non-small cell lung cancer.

Here the CDR3 DNA reads TGCGCCAGCAGCACGGGACAGGGGGCCAACGTCCTGACTTTC. This sequence encodes CASSTGQGANVLTF. The V and J genes are TRBV5-1 and TRBJ2-6; 7 bases map to TRBD1. The trim removed 4 bases at V and 4 bases at J, leaving 2 bases unmatched. The CDR3 totals 14 residues. CDR1 is SGHRS and CDR2 is YFSETQ in the germline V gene.